The 32 T cell receptor beta chains reported below all come from one sample, sequenced in a study of chemoradiotherapy in HPV16-positive cancers. Method: immunoSEQ multiplex PCR; TCRdb's copy keeps in-frame clones and lacks some. The sample has approximately 900 clones, about nine tenths seen once. The material was tumor tissue, obtained from a patient who underwent chemoradiotherapy. These receptors all come from a human donor with HPV-associated anogenital cancer.

The chain recombines TRBV28 with TRBJ1-5; 10 bases match TRBD1. This CDR3 comprises 15 residues. The trim removed 7 bases at V and 7 bases at J, leaving 10 bases unmatched. Germline values: CDR1 MDHEN, CDR2 SYDVKM. The CDR3 loop reads CASIPTGGAYQPQHF. The CDR3 DNA reads TGTGCCAGCATCCCGACAGGGGGCGCTTACCAGCCCCAGCATTTT.

The rearrangement links TRBV10-1 to TRBJ2-1; 9 positions match TRBD2. The germline CDR1 and CDR2 sequences are WNHNN and SYGVQD (reference sequence). The V segment lost 3 bases and the J segment 4 bases; nucleotides outside the gene matches: 1. CDR3 length equals 14 residues. DNA of the CDR3: TGCGCCAGCAGTGATAGCGGGGGATACAATGAGCAGTTCTTC. The encoded protein is CASSDSGGYNEQFF.

The chain joins TRBV7-2 to TRBJ1-5; possibly TRBD1 for D (5 bases). This CDR3 spans 15 amino acids. Germline values: CDR1 SGHTA, CDR2 FQGNSA. V lost 3 bases to trimming and J lost 1 base, with 10 bases between them. The CDR3 region is CASSLQGPSNQPQHF. In DNA form, the CDR3 reads TGTGCCAGCAGCTTGCAGGGCCCGAGCAATCAGCCCCAGCATTTT. Based on the CDR3 plus reference TRBV7-2 and TRBJ1-5, the full variable domain is GAGVSQSPSNKVTEKGKDVELRCDPISGHTALYWYRQSLGQGLEFLIYFQGNSAPDKSGLPSDRFSAERTGGSVSTLTIQRTQQEDSAVYLCASSLQGPSNQPQHFGDGTRLSIL.

CDR3 nucleotides: TGTGCCAGCAGTGAAGCTTATCAGCCCCAGCATTTT. Encoded protein: CASSEAYQPQHF. V and J are TRBV6-1 and TRBJ1-5, with D unclear. CDR3 size: 12 residues. The germline gives CDR1 MNHNS, CDR2 SASEGT. The V gene lost 0 bases and the J gene lost 5 bases, with 2 bases spanning the gap.

The chain combines TRBV6-1 with TRBJ2-1; perhaps TRBD1 as D (5 bases). Germline V gene data show CDR1 as MNHNS and CDR2 as SASEGT. The CDR3 covers 13 residues. V lost 7 bases and J 8 bases, leaving 15 bases between the germline ends. The CDR3 reads CASTRQLRDEQFF. The CDR3 DNA reads TGTGCCAGCACCAGACAGCTTCGGGATGAGCAGTTCTTC.

This clone has only one observation. The rearrangement links TRBV30 to TRBJ1-2; 9 bases line up with TRBD1. Germline V CDR1 and CDR2: GTSNPN, SVGIG (reference sequence). This CDR3 has 12 amino acids. V was pared by 7 bases and J by 8 bases, with 8 bases of the junction left unmatched. For the CDR3, the DNA is TGTGCCTTCACAGGGGGCTGGGGAGGCTACACCTTC. Its translation is CAFTGGWGGYTF.

This sequence joins TRBV6-1 and TRBJ1-4; D may be TRBD1 (6 bases). The germline V gene has CDR1 MNHNS and CDR2 SASEGT. V was cut by 10 bases and J by 4 bases, with 16 bases left in between. The length of the CDR3 is 14 residues. This CDR3 reads CATSGGRVNEKLFF. CDR3 nucleotide sequence: TGTGCCACCTCGGGGGGCAGGGTTAATGAAAAACTGTTTTTT.

The rearrangement joins TRBV19 to TRBJ2-6, with no clear D. Germline V CDR1 and CDR2: LNHDA, SQIVND (reference sequence). The V end lost 3 bases, the J end lost 4 bases, and 13 bases lay between the germline ends. The CDR3 consists of 16 residues. CDR3 sequence: CASSIIFGSGANVLTF. As DNA, the CDR3 is TGTGCCAGTAGTATCATATTCGGTTCCGGGGCCAACGTCCTGACTTTC.

The chain has TRBV7-2 and TRBJ2-5; TRBD1 or TRBD2 may be the D gene (6 bases each). The CDR3 is made up of 13 amino acids. Germline V lookup: CDR1 SGHTA, CDR2 FQGNSA. Trimming removed 2 bases at V and 5 bases at J, with 9 bases between. CDR3 DNA: TGTGCCAGCAGCTTACAGGGGAGGGAGACCCAGTACTTC. It specifies CASSLQGRETQYF.

CDR3 amino acids: CASSERQNSYEQYF. CDR3 DNA sequence: TGTGCCAGCAGTGAAAGACAGAACTCCTACGAGCAGTACTTC. The V call is TRBV6-1, the J call TRBJ2-7; possibly TRBD1 for D (5 bases). The CDR3 loop spans 14 amino acids. V was shortened by 2 bases and J by 0 bases, with 8 bases between the two germline ends. The germline gives CDR1 MNHNS, CDR2 SASEGT.

The rearrangement joins TRBV28 to TRBJ2-7; D uncertain. The CDR3 is made up of 14 amino acids. The V gene's germline CDR1 is MDHEN and CDR2 SYDVKM. V was shortened by 5 bases and J by 3 bases, with 14 bases between the two germline ends. This CDR3 is CASSTAEPDYEQYF. In DNA, the CDR3 is TGTGCCAGCAGTACCGCCGAGCCAGACTACGAGCAGTACTTC.

This chain joins TRBV6-5 and TRBJ2-7; TRBD1 is a possible D gene (5 bases). V lost 2 bases, J lost 3 bases, and 14 bases lay in between. The CDR3 spans 15 residues. The germline CDR1 and CDR2 sequences are MNHEY and SVGAGI. CDR3 protein: CASSYRSQGVYEQYF. As DNA, the CDR3 is TGTGCCAGCAGTTACCGTAGCCAGGGCGTCTACGAGCAGTACTTC.

This chain links TRBV4-1 with TRBJ2-7; 8 bases line up with TRBD2. V lost 1 base and J lost 3; bases outside the gene matches: 8. There are 16 residues in the CDR3. Germline CDR1 reads MGHRA; CDR2 reads YSYEKL. The DNA for the CDR3 is TGCGCCAGCAGCCAAGTCCCCGTGCGGGGGGTCTACGAGCAGTACTTC. It translates to CASSQVPVRGVYEQYF.

The chain recombines TRBV18 with TRBJ1-1; the match to TRBD1 covers 7 bases. CDR1 KGHSH and CDR2 LQKENI come from the germline V gene. The CDR3 sequence is 17 residues long. V lost 0 bases to trimming and J lost 2 bases; unmatched junction nucleotides: 9. The CDR3: CASSPPPTGDTNTEAFF. The CDR3 nucleotides read TGTGCCAGCTCACCACCCCCCACAGGGGATACAAACACTGAAGCTTTCTTT.

V gene TRBV7-9 combines with J gene TRBJ2-7, with D possibly being TRBD2 (6 bases). Germline CDR1 is SEHNR and CDR2 is FQNEAQ (reference sequence). The CDR3 length is 14 residues. V was clipped by 4 bases and J by 4 bases, with 14 bases between them. The CDR3 bases are TGTGCCAGCAGCTGGGGCGGGGACCTTTACGAGCAGTACTTC. As protein: CASSWGGDLYEQYF.

V gene TRBV10-2 combines with J gene TRBJ2-1; 10 bases line up with TRBD2. The germline gives CDR1 WSHSY, CDR2 SAAADI. The CDR3 consists of 15 residues. The trim removed 6 bases at V and 9 bases at J, leaving 11 bases unmatched. The CDR3: CASRVAGGPGGEQFF. CDR3 sequence (DNA): TGCGCCAGCAGAGTAGCGGGGGGCCCCGGCGGTGAGCAGTTCTTC.

The chain joins TRBV6-5 to TRBJ2-7, with D unclear. The CDR3 has 13 amino acids. The germline CDR1 and CDR2 sequences are MNHEY and SVGAGI. Trimming removed 2 bases from V and 2 bases from J, with 7 bases in between. Here the CDR3 reads CASSYNFPYEQYF. The CDR3 coding sequence is TGTGCCAGCAGTTACAACTTCCCCTACGAGCAGTACTTC.

The gene calls are TRBV7-9 and TRBJ2-6; D is ambiguous. CDR3 length: 15 residues. The V and J ends lost 5 bases and 1 base respectively, with 9 bases between them. Germline V CDR1 and CDR2: SEHNR, FQNEAQ (reference sequence). CDR3 nucleotides: TGTGCCAGCAGCCCTCTACAGTCTGGGGCCAACGTCCTGACTTTC. It encodes CASSPLQSGANVLTF.

V gene TRBV7-6 combines with J gene TRBJ1-1; D perhaps matches TRBD1 (6 bases). V was shortened by 3 bases and J by 1 base, with 6 bases between the two germline ends. Germline V CDR1 and CDR2: SGHVS, FNYEAQ. The CDR3 sequence is 13 residues long. CDR3 amino acids: CASSLGQNTEAFF. The CDR3, as DNA: TGTGCCAGCAGCTTGGGACAGAACACTGAAGCTTTCTTT.

The chain combines TRBV7-2 with TRBJ2-7; 8 bases are a match to TRBD1. Looked up from germline, CDR1 is SGHTA and CDR2 is FQGNSA. The CDR3 length is 15 residues. V lost 0 bases, J lost 2 bases, and 3 bases stayed unmatched. CDR3 protein: CASSLAAGQAYEQYF. CDR3 in DNA: TGTGCCAGCAGCTTAGCGGCGGGACAGGCCTACGAGCAGTACTTC.

The chain employs TRBV27 and TRBJ2-5; D is unclear. Germline CDR1 reads MNHEY; CDR2 reads SMNVEV (reference sequence). CDR3 size: 14 residues. Trimming removed 5 bases from V and 5 bases from J, with 15 bases in between. The CDR3 DNA follows: TGTGCCAGCAGTCACCCAGCGATCGGGGAGACCCAGTACTTC. Translated, it gives CASSHPAIGETQYF.

This clone was seen more than once but under ten times. The rearrangement joins TRBV30 to TRBJ2-2; 9 nucleotides match TRBD1. Germline V gene sequence: CDR1 GTSNPN, CDR2 SVGIG (reference sequence). Losses at the gene ends were 4 bases for V and 5 bases for J; bases not matched to a gene: 5. The CDR3 extends over 14 amino acids. The CDR3 sequence: CAWTRTGETGELFF. The CDR3 DNA reads as TGTGCCTGGACTAGGACAGGGGAAACCGGGGAGCTGTTTTTT.

V gene TRBV27 combines with J gene TRBJ1-2; 7 bases fit TRBD1. Germline CDR1 MNHEY, CDR2 SMNVEV (reference sequence). With 1 base clipped from V and 5 bases from J, the junction kept 7 bases outside the gene matches. The CDR3 is 15 amino acids. The CDR3 reads CASSLYRQGGYGYTF. The CDR3, as DNA: TGTGCCAGCAGTTTATATCGGCAGGGGGGGTATGGCTACACCTTC.

J is TRBJ2-1 and V is TRBV10-3, with 7 nucleotides matching TRBD2. The length of the CDR3 is 15 residues. Trimming removed 6 bases from V and 7 bases from J; junction bases left unmatched: 12. Germline V gene data show CDR1 as ENHRY and CDR2 as SYGVKD. CDR3 nucleotide sequence: TGTGCCATCAGAGGAGGCGGGAGATGGGGAAATGAGCAGTTCTTC. Translating it yields CAIRGGGRWGNEQFF.

V is TRBV27 and J is TRBJ2-1; D is ambiguous. The CDR3 contains 14 residues. V was trimmed by 5 bases and J by 6 bases, leaving 14 bases between them. Germline loops: CDR1 MNHEY, CDR2 SMNVEV (reference sequence). CDR3 sequence: CASSRAGSGNEQFF. DNA for the CDR3: TGTGCCAGCAGTAGGGCCGGGTCAGGCAATGAGCAGTTCTTC.

This rearrangement joins TRBV5-1 to TRBJ2-5; no reliable D call. Germline CDR1 SGHRS, CDR2 YFSETQ. The ends were cut back, 2 bases at V and 5 bases at J, with 19 bases in the middle. This CDR3 has 16 residues. CDR3 residues: CASSFGAGQFGETQYF. DNA of the CDR3: TGCGCCAGCAGCTTTGGTGCAGGCCAGTTTGGGGAGACCCAGTACTTC.

This chain connects TRBV7-9 to TRBJ2-5; D gene uncertain. The V end was cut by 1 base, the J end by 11 bases, with 20 bases between. Germline-derived CDR1 and CDR2 are SEHNR and FQNEAQ (reference sequence). The CDR3 extends over 15 amino acids. This CDR3 is CASSLVTATIPEQYF. DNA of the CDR3: TGTGCCAGCAGCTTAGTAACGGCTACTATACCTGAGCAGTACTTC.

The chain carries TRBV6-5 and TRBJ1-2; 8 nucleotides line up with TRBD1. Germline values: CDR1 MNHEY, CDR2 SVGAGI. The junction had 4 bases not matched to a gene; V was cut back by 0 bases and J by 7 bases. The CDR3 is 14 amino acids. DNA of the CDR3: TGTGCCAGCAGTTACTCCGGACAGGGTGCTGGCTACACCTTC. Encoded protein: CASSYSGQGAGYTF.

The chain employs TRBV9 and TRBJ2-1, with 8 bases fitting TRBD2. V lost 4 bases and J lost 6; bases outside the gene matches: 12. The germline V gene has CDR1 SGDLS and CDR2 YYNGEE. The CDR3 loop spans 16 amino acids. The CDR3 region is CASSTPRGGLVNEQFF. CDR3 DNA sequence: TGTGCCAGCAGCACCCCTCGGGGGGGACTAGTCAATGAGCAGTTCTTC.

The chain recombines TRBV6-4 with TRBJ1-5; the match to TRBD1 covers 7 bases. The CDR3 is 13 residues long. V gave up 7 bases and J gave up 5 bases; unmatched junction bases: 5. Germline assignment: CDR1 MRHNA and CDR2 SNTAGT. The CDR3 sequence is CASTIRGHQPQHF. For the CDR3, the DNA is TGTGCCAGCACCATTAGGGGGCATCAGCCCCAGCATTTT.

The CDR3 region has the DNA TGTGCCTGGAGTGGGAGGGGGCCTTACTATGGCTACACCTTC. Protein sequence: CAWSGRGPYYGYTF. This chain joins TRBV30 and TRBJ1-2; 7 nucleotides agree with TRBD1. The CDR3 has 14 residues. The J segment lost 3 bases and the V segment lost 1 base, leaving 5 bases of the junction unmatched. From germline, CDR1 is GTSNPN and CDR2 SVGIG (reference sequence).

The chain couples TRBV7-6 to TRBJ2-6, with D unresolved. The CDR3 has 18 amino acids. Trimming took off 5 bases at V and 5 bases at J, with 22 bases between the two ends. Germline loops: CDR1 SGHVS, CDR2 FNYEAQ. The CDR3 sequence is CASSTTTISQSRANVLTF. CDR3 nucleotides: TGTGCCAGCAGCACCACGACAATCTCACAAAGTCGGGCCAACGTCCTGACTTTC. Variable domain in full (rest from reference TRBV7-6 and TRBJ2-6): GAGVSQSPRYKVTKRGQDVALRCDPISGHVSLYWYRQALGQGPEFLTYFNYEAQQDKSGLPNDRFSAERPEGSISTLTIQRTEQRDSAMYRCASSTTTISQSRANVLTFGAGSRLTVL.